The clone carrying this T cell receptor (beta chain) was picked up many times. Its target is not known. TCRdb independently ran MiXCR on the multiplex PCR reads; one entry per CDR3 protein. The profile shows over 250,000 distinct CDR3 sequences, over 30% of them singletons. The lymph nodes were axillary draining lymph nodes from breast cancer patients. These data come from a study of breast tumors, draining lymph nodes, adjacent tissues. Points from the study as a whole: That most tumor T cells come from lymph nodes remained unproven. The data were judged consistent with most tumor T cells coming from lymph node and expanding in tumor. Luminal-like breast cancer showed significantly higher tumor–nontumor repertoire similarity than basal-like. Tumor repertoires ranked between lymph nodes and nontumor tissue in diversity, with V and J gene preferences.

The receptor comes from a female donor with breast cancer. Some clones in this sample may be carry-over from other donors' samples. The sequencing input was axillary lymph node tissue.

The CDR3 region is CSARVDFNEQFF. DNA of the CDR3: TGCAGTGCTAGAGTGGACTTCAATGAGCAGTTCTTC. The chain joins TRBV20-1 to TRBJ2-1; the D gene is possibly TRBD2 (5 bases). Germline loops: CDR1 DFQATT, CDR2 SNEGSKA (reference sequence). The CDR3 is made up of 12 amino acids. V lost 1 base, J lost 6 bases, and 7 bases lay in between.